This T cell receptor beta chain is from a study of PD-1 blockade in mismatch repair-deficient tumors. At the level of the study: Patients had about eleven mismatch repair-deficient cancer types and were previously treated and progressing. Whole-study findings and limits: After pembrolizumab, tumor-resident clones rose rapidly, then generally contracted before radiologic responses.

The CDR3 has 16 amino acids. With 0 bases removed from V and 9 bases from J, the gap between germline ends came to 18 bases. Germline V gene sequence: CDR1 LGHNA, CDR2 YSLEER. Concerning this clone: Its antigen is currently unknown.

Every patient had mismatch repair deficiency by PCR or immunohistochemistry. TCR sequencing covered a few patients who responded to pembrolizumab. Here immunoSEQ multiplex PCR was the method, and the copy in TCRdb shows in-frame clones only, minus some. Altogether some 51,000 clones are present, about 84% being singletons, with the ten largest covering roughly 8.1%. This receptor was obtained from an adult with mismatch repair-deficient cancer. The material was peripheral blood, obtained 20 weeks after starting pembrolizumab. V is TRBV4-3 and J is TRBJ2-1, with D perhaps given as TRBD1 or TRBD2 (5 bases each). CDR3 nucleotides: TGCGCCAGCAGCCAAGAACGGGACCCGCGGTTGGGTGAGCAGTTCTTC. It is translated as CASSQERDPRLGEQFF.